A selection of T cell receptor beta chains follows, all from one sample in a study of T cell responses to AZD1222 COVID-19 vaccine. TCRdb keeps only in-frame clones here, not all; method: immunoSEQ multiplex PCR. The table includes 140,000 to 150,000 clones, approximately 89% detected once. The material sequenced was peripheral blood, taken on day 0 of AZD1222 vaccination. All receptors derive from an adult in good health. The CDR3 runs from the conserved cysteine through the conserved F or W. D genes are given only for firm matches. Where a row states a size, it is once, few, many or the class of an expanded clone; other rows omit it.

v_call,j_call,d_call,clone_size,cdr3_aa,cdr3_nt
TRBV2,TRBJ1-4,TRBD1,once,CASSEALGTANEKLFF,TGTGCCAGCAGTGAAGCGCTTGGGACAGCTAATGAAAAACTGTTTTTT
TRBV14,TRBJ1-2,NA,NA,CASSQGFTYGYTF,TGTGCCAGCAGCCAAGGATTTACCTATGGCTACACCTTC
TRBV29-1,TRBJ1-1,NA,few,CSVAGVSGTGTTEAFF,TGCAGCGTCGCGGGGGTGTCCGGTACCGGTACCACTGAAGCTTTCTTT
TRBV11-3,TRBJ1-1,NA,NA,CASSLSVDTEAFF,TGTGCCAGCAGCTTGAGCGTGGACACTGAAGCTTTCTTT
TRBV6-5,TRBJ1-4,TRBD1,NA,CASRVTGGPNEKLFF,TGTGCCAGCCGAGTGACAGGGGGACCTAATGAAAAACTGTTTTTT
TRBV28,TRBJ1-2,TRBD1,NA,CASSPGQVYGYTF,TGTGCCAGCAGTCCAGGACAGGTCTATGGCTACACCTTC
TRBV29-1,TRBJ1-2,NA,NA,CSVAAGYGYTF,TGCAGCGTCGCCGCCGGGTATGGCTACACCTTC
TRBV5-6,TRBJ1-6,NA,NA,CASSPGRADSPLHF,TGTGCCAGCAGCCCGGGACGGGCGGATTCACCCCTCCACTTT
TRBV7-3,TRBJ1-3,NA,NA,CASSCHHSGTPRNTIYF,TGTGCCAGCAGCTGTCACCATTCCGGGACACCGAGAAACACCATATATTTT
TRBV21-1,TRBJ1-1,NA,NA,CASSKGVSLGTEAFF,TGTGCCAGCAGCAAAGGGGTTTCCCTGGGCACTGAAGCTTTCTTT
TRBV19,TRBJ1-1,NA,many,CASSIRRGNTEAFF,TGTGCCAGTAGTATTAGGAGGGGGAACACTGAAGCTTTCTTT
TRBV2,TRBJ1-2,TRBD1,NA,CASRLQGMRLYGYTF,TGTGCCAGCAGACTACAGGGGATGAGACTTTATGGCTACACCTTC
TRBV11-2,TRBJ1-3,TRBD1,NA,CASVLTGDSSGNTIYF,TGTGCCAGCGTACTAACGGGGGACAGCTCTGGAAACACCATATATTTT
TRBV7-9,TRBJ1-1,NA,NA,CASSPGGTEAFF,TGTGCCAGCAGCCCAGGTGGCACTGAAGCTTTCTTT
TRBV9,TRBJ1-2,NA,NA,CASSGVSDSYTF,TGTGCCAGCAGCGGCGTCAGCGATAGCTACACCTTC
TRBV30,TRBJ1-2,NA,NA,CAWSVDRRYGYTF,TGTGCCTGGAGTGTAGACCGCCGGTATGGCTACACCTTC
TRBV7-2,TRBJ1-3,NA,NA,CASSLVSPRVGGNTIYF,TGTGCCAGCAGCTTAGTAAGCCCACGAGTGGGAGGAAACACCATATATTTT
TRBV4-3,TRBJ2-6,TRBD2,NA,CASSPEPWREGSGANVLTF,TGCGCCAGCAGCCCGGAGCCTTGGCGGGAGGGCTCTGGGGCCAACGTCCTGACTTTC
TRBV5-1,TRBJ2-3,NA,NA,CASSLGPGGIDTQYF,TGCGCCAGCAGCCTGGGACCCGGAGGGATTGATACGCAGTATTTT
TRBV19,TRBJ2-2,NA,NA,CASSSGHLLNTGELFF,TGTGCCAGTAGTTCGGGACACCTTTTGAACACCGGGGAGCTGTTTTTT
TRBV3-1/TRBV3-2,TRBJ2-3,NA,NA,CASSHSGTGGDTQYF,TGTGCCAGCAGCCATTCGGGGACCGGGGGAGATACGCAGTATTTT
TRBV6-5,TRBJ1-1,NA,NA,CASSAVQGPEAFF,TGTGCCAGCAGCGCCGTCCAGGGCCCTGAAGCTTTCTTT
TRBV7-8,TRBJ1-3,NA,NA,CASNEGFWTGNTIYF,TGTGCCAGCAACGAAGGGTTTTGGACTGGAAACACCATATATTTT
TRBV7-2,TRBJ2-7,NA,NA,CASSSHEFTGQYF,TGTGCCAGCAGCTCCCATGAGTTTACGGGGCAGTACTTC
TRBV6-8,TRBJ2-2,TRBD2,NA,CTLAGGMNTGELFF,TGTACTCTGGCGGGGGGCATGAATACCGGGGAGCTGTTTTTT
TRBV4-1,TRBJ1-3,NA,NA,CASSQVFAGNTIYF,TGCGCCAGCAGCCAAGTGTTTGCTGGAAACACCATATATTTT
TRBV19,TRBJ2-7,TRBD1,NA,CASRPPGTALYEQYF,TGTGCCAGTAGACCACCCGGGACAGCCCTCTACGAGCAGTACTTC
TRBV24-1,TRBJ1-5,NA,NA,CATSDNRGNQPQHF,TGTGCCACCAGTGACAACCGGGGCAATCAGCCCCAGCATTTT